These 23 T cell receptor beta chains were sequenced from one sample in a study of cytotoxic CD8 clonotypes in ibrutinib-treated CLL. TCRdb keeps only in-frame clones here, not all; method: immunoSEQ multiplex PCR. The sample has under 300,000 clones; roughly 70% are singletons. This specimen consisted of PBMCs, obtained after 24 months of ibrutinib treatment. All receptors derive from a human donor with chronic lymphocytic leukemia.

The chain couples TRBV29-1 to TRBJ2-7; no firm D call. The CDR3 is made up of 11 amino acids. Looked up from germline, CDR1 is SQVTM and CDR2 is ANQGSEA. The V and J ends lost 5 bases and 1 base respectively, with 6 bases between them. The CDR3 loop is CSVIISYEQYF. The CDR3 nucleotides read TGCAGCGTTATCATTTCCTACGAGCAGTACTTC.

The chain uses TRBV6-5 and TRBJ1-2; 10 bases are shared with TRBD1. This CDR3 has 15 amino acids. The V gene end was trimmed by 4 bases and the J gene end by 2 bases; junction bases not matched to a gene: 4. Germline V lookup: CDR1 MNHEY, CDR2 SVGAGI. The CDR3 loop reads CASSSRTGGNYGYTF. The CDR3 DNA is TGTGCCAGCAGTTCTCGGACAGGGGGAAACTATGGCTACACCTTC.

This sequence joins TRBV29-1 and TRBJ2-7; D may match TRBD1 or TRBD2 (5 bases each). The V and J ends lost 3 bases and 4 bases respectively, with 22 bases between them. This CDR3 is 16 amino acids long. The V gene's germline CDR1 is SQVTM and CDR2 ANQGSEA. DNA for the CDR3: TGCAGCGTTGATGGCCTATCGGGACGAGGTCTATACGAGCAGTACTTC. Its protein is CSVDGLSGRGLYEQYF.

This chain links TRBV29-1 with TRBJ2-2, with TRBD2 matching 9 bases. The trim removed 6 bases at V and 0 bases at J, leaving 5 bases unmatched. This CDR3 spans 15 amino acids. From germline, CDR1 is SQVTM and CDR2 ANQGSEA. Here the CDR3 reads CSVSSGIANTGELFF. DNA of the CDR3: TGCAGCGTCTCTAGCGGGATCGCGAACACCGGGGAGCTGTTTTTT.

J is TRBJ2-3 and V is TRBV9; TRBD1 matches 7 bases. Unmatched junction bases numbered 5, after V lost 3 bases and J lost 4 bases. This CDR3 spans 14 amino acids. Germline CDR1 SGDLS, CDR2 YYNGEE. The CDR3 sequence is CASSDPGGADTQYF. The CDR3 DNA reads as TGTGCCAGCAGCGATCCAGGGGGAGCAGATACGCAGTATTTT.

The table lists this clone with a few counts. This chain connects TRBV7-9 to TRBJ2-7; D uncertain. Germline CDR1 SEHNR, CDR2 FQNEAQ (reference sequence). V was trimmed by 2 bases and J by 5 bases, leaving 7 bases between them. This CDR3 spans 12 amino acids. The CDR3, as DNA: TGTGCCAGCAGCTTAAAAGCGAACGAGCAGTACTTC. It yields the protein CASSLKANEQYF.

The chain employs TRBV7-2 and TRBJ1-1, with 7 positions matching TRBD1. The V and J ends lost 3 bases and 9 bases, in that order; junction bases with no gene match: 1. The CDR3 has 11 amino acids. CDR1 is SGHTA, CDR2 FQGNSA, per germline. The CDR3 bases are TGTGCCAGCAGCTTGGACAGGAAAGCTTTCTTT. Its translation: CASSLDRKAFF.

The chain couples TRBV28 to TRBJ1-1; D gene unclear. Trimming took off 7 bases at V and 1 base at J, with 10 bases between the two ends. This CDR3 comprises 13 residues. Per the germline V gene, CDR1 is MDHEN and CDR2 is SYDVKM. The DNA of the CDR3 is TGTGCCAGCAAAACTGCGCAGAACACTGAAGCTTTCTTT. Its protein is CASKTAQNTEAFF.

This rearrangement joins TRBV5-5 to TRBJ2-7, with 7 bases fitting TRBD2. J lost 5 bases, V lost 4 bases, and 9 bases had no gene match. Germline V gives CDR1 SGHKS, CDR2 YYEKEE (reference sequence). There are 14 residues in the CDR3. The CDR3, as DNA: TGTGCCAGCAGCCTCTGGGGGGGTCGCGACGAGCAGTACTTC. This gives the protein CASSLWGGRDEQYF.

The rearrangement joins TRBV7-8 to TRBJ2-5; D not certain. Trimming pared 1 base from V and 3 bases from J, leaving 12 bases between. This CDR3 is 15 amino acids long. Per the germline V gene, CDR1 is SGHVS and CDR2 is FQNEAQ. For the CDR3, the DNA is TGTGCCAGCAGCTTAGGGAGTAGTTGGGAAGAGACCCAGTACTTC. It yields the protein CASSLGSSWEETQYF.

V and J are TRBV15 and TRBJ2-2, with 7 bases that match TRBD1. The V gene end was trimmed by 5 bases and the J gene end by 7 bases; junction bases not matched to a gene: 10. This CDR3 is 15 amino acids long. In germline, CDR1 is LNHNV, CDR2 YYDKDF (reference sequence). The CDR3 coding sequence is TGTGCCACCAGCCCTGACAGGGAGCTTGGCGGGGAGCTGTTTTTT. Residues: CATSPDRELGGELFF. The full variable domain, rest sourced from reference TRBV15 and TRBJ2-2, is DAMVIQNPRYQVTQFGKPVTLSCSQTLNHNVMYWYQQKSSQAPKLLFHYYDKDFNNEADTPDNFQSRRPNTSFCFLDIRSPGLGDTAMYLCATSPDRELGGELFFGEGSRLTVL.

The genes are TRBV19 and TRBJ1-5; the D gene is possibly TRBD1 (5 bases). The germline V gene encodes CDR1 LNHDA and CDR2 SQIVND (reference sequence). The CDR3 has 15 amino acids. V lost 6 bases and J 3 bases, leaving 15 bases between the germline ends. The CDR3 DNA reads as TGTGCCAGTAGGTCAACAGGAACCTCCAATCAGCCCCAGCATTTT. It encodes CASRSTGTSNQPQHF. Supplemented by reference TRBV19 and TRBJ1-5, the full variable domain reads DGGITQSPKYLFRKEGQNVTLSCEQNLNHDAMYWYRQDPGQGLRLIYYSQIVNDFQKGDIAEGYSVSREKKESFPLTVTSAQKNPTAFYLCASRSTGTSNQPQHFGDGTRLSIL.

This clone has just a few counts. V is TRBV6-5 and J is TRBJ1-1; possibly TRBD1 for D (6 bases). The CDR3 extends over 14 amino acids. Trimming left V 6 bases short and J 3 bases short, with 14 bases between. CDR1 is MNHEY, CDR2 SVGAGI, per germline. Here the CDR3 reads CASRLGKGDTEAFF. CDR3 sequence (DNA): TGTGCCAGCAGGTTGGGGAAGGGGGACACTGAAGCTTTCTTT.

The gene calls are TRBV5-1 and TRBJ2-3; TRBD1 agrees at 9 bases. This CDR3 spans 15 amino acids. V trimming: 6 bases; J trimming: 0 bases; junction bases outside the gene matches: 5. Germline assignment: CDR1 SGHRS and CDR2 YFSETQ. The CDR3 DNA reads TGCGCCAGCAACTACAGGGGGCAAAGCACAGATACGCAGTATTTT. Its protein product is CASNYRGQSTDTQYF.

The rearrangement joins TRBV28 to TRBJ2-7, with 12 positions matching TRBD2. The CDR3 is 16 residues long. Per germline, CDR1 MDHEN and CDR2 SYDVKM. With V trimmed by 0 bases and J by 4 bases, 4 bases remained unmatched. The CDR3 DNA is TGTGCCAGCAGTTTATGGACTAGCGGGAGCTTTTACGAGCAGTACTTC. This sequence encodes CASSLWTSGSFYEQYF. Full variable domain (missing parts from reference TRBV28 and TRBJ2-7): DVKVTQSSRYLVKRTGEKVFLECVQDMDHENMFWYRQDPGLGLRLIYFSYDVKMKEKGDIPEGYSVSREKKERFSLILESASTNQTSMYLCASSLWTSGSFYEQYFGPGTRLTVT.

As to this clone: Other DNA sequences in the sample encode the same CDR3. This rearrangement joins TRBV9 to TRBJ2-3, with 11 bases that match TRBD2. Germline V gene data show CDR1 as SGDLS and CDR2 as YYNGEE. This CDR3 is 18 amino acids long. V shed 0 bases and J 0 bases; nucleotides not matched to a gene: 6. The CDR3 region has the DNA TGTGCCAGCAGCGTAGGGGCAACTAGCGGGGGTAGCACAGATACGCAGTATTTT. This encodes CASSVGATSGGSTDTQYF.

Comment on this clone: The same CDR3 arises from other DNA sequences in this sample as well. The chain joins TRBV11-3 to TRBJ2-1; 7 positions agree with TRBD2. The CDR3 is 15 residues long. With V trimmed by 5 bases and J by 2 bases, 6 bases remained unmatched. CDR1 and CDR2 from the germline V gene are SGHNT and YENEEA. The CDR3 DNA follows: TGTGCCAGCAGCCCACCGGGACTACCCTACAATGAGCAGTTCTTC. This sequence encodes CASSPPGLPYNEQFF. Full variable domain (missing parts from reference TRBV11-3 and TRBJ2-1): EAGVVQSPRYKIIEKKQPVAFWCNPISGHNTLYWYLQNLGQGPELLIRYENEEAVDDSQLPKDRFSAERLKGVDSTLKIQPAELGDSAVYLCASSPPGLPYNEQFFGPGTRLTVL.

This chain uses TRBV18 with TRBJ2-1; the D is unclear. CDR1 KGHSH and CDR2 LQKENI come from the germline V gene. Trimming removed 0 bases from V and 4 bases from J, with 10 bases in between. The CDR3 covers 15 residues. CDR3 residues: CASSPPQAEYNEQFF. CDR3 DNA sequence: TGTGCCAGCTCACCACCTCAGGCCGAATACAATGAGCAGTTCTTC.

The chain is built from TRBV2 and TRBJ2-5; TRBD2 is a possible D gene (6 bases). The CDR3 covers 16 residues. Germline loops: CDR1 SNHLY, CDR2 FYNNEI. The ends were cut back, 4 bases at V and 4 bases at J, with 19 bases in the middle. CDR3 protein: CASSAQTGGARETQYF. CDR3 sequence (DNA): TGTGCCAGCAGTGCCCAAACAGGAGGGGCACGAGAGACCCAGTACTTC.

The table lists this clone with many counts. The gene calls are TRBV7-2 and TRBJ2-5; possibly TRBD2 for D (6 bases). This CDR3 spans 16 amino acids. Germline-derived CDR1 and CDR2 are SGHTA and FQGNSA. V shed 5 bases and J shed 5 bases, with 21 bases lying between them. The CDR3 nucleotides read TGTGCCAGCAGCCGTAGCGGTCAAGGAGGGGTGGAGACCCAGTACTTC. As protein: CASSRSGQGGVETQYF.

In DNA form, the CDR3 reads TGTGCCAGCAGCTCCCATCCCTTAGTTGAGCAGTACTTC. Its translation: CASSSHPLVEQYF. This chain joins TRBV7-2 and TRBJ2-7; D call uncertain. V was cut by 4 bases and J by 7 bases, with 14 bases left in between. The CDR3 is 13 amino acids. Germline CDR1 is SGHTA and CDR2 is FQGNSA.

The J gene is TRBJ2-3, the V gene TRBV9; TRBD1 agrees at 11 bases. The CDR3 totals 13 residues. Germline V CDR1 and CDR2: SGDLS, YYNGEE. V gave up 5 bases and J gave up 8 bases; unmatched junction bases: 4. This CDR3 is CASSGTGGFTQYF. The CDR3 DNA follows: TGTGCCAGCAGTGGGACAGGGGGATTTACGCAGTATTTT.

The V and J genes are TRBV5-6 and TRBJ1-4; D is unclear. The V end lost 4 bases, the J end lost 8 bases, and 18 bases lay between the germline ends. Germline V CDR1 and CDR2: SGHDT, YYEEEE. This CDR3 spans 15 amino acids. The CDR3 bases are TGTGCCAGCAGCCCTGTGTATGGGCTAGGGGAAAAACTGTTTTTT. This codes for CASSPVYGLGEKLFF.